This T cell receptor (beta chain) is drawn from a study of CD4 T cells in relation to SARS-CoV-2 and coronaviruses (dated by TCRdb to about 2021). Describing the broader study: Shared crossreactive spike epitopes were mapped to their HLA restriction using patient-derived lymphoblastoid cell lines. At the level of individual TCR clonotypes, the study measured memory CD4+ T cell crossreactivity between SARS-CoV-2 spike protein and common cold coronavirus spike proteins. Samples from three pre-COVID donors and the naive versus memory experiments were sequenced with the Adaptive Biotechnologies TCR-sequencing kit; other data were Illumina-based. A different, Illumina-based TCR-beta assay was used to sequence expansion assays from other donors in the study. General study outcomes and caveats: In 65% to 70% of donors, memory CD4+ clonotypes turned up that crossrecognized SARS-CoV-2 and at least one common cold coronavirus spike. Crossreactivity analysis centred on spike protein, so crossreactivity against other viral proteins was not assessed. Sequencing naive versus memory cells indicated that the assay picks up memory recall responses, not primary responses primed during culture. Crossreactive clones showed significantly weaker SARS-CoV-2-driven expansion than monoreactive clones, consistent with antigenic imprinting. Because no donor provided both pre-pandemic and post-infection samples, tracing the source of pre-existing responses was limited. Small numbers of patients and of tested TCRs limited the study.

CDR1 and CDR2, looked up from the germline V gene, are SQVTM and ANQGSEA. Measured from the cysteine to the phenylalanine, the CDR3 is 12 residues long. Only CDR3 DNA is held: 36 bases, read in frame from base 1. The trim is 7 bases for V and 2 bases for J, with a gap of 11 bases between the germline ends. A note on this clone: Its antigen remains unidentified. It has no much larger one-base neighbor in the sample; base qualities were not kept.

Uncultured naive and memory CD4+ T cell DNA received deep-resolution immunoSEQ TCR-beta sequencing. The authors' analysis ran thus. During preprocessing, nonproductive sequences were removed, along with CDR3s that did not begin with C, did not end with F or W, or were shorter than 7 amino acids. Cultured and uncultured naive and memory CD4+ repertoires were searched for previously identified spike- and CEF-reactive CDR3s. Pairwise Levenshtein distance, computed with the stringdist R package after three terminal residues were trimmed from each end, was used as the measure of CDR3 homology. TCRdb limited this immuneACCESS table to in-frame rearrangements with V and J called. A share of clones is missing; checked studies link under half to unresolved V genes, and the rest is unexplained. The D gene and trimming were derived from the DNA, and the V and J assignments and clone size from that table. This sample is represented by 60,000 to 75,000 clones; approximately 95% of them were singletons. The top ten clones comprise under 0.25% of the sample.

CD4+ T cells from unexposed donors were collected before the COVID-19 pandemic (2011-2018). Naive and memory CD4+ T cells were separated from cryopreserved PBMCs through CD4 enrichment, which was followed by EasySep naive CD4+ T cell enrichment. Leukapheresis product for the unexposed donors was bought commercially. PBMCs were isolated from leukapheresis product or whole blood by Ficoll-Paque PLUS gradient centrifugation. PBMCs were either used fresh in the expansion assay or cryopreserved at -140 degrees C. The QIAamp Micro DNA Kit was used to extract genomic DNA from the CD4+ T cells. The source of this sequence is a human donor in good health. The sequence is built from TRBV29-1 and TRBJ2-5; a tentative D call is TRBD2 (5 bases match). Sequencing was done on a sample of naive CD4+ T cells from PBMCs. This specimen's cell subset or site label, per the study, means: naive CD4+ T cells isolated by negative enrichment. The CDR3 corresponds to CSAFGNQETQYF. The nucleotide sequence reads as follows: TGCAGCGCGTTCGGGAATCAAGAGACCCAGTACTTC.